The clone carrying this T cell receptor beta chain has only one observation. The data were taken from a study of blood T cell repertoires in COVID-19. Libraries were prepared by immunoSEQ multiplex PCR; TCRdb keeps only in-frame clonotypes and omits some of them. The sample records some 150,000 clones, around 85% being singletons. This clonotype was sampled from a woman aged 55-69 years with COVID-19, enrolled during active disease. Specimen: peripheral blood.

This CDR3 is CASSLAPANYGYTF. In nucleotides, the CDR3 is TGCGCCAGCAGCTTGGCCCCAGCTAACTATGGCTACACCTTC. This sequence joins TRBV5-1 and TRBJ1-2; no reliable D call. V gave up 0 bases and J gave up 0 bases, with 6 bases separating them. CDR3 size: 14 residues. CDR1 and CDR2 (germline): SGHRS, YFSETQ.